Listed here is a single TCR beta chain. The sample is drawn from a study of response to subunit inactivated influenza vaccine. V gave up 3 bases and J gave up 1 base; unmatched junction bases: 1. Germline V gene sequence: CDR1 SGDLS, CDR2 YYNGEE. This CDR3 contains 15 residues. TCRdb called the RT-PCR reads again in MiXCR, with one record for every CDR3 protein. The data contain about 540,000 distinct CDR3 sequences, under 30% of them seen just once; the ten biggest clones take up around 2.8%. This sample was shared with a second study, whose subject was T cells expressing NK-cell markers. That paper notes: What made the TCR beta cDNA was 5'RACE template switching with UMIs.

The material was CD4+ T cells sorted from PBMCs, obtained 11 to 12 days after vaccination. J is TRBJ2-5 and V is TRBV9, with 12 bases lining up with TRBD2. The sequence derives from a man in his fifties or sixties who received an inactivated influenza vaccine. The CDR3 DNA follows: TGTGCCAGCAGCGCTAGCGGGGGGGCCCAAGAGACCCAGTACTTC. Translating gives CASSASGGAQETQYF.